This section outlines one T cell receptor beta chain sequence together with its context. The sample comes from a study of blood T cells in healthy people across ages. Next came a second PCR, run for roughly 6 to 11 cycles, which used a sample-barcoded 5' primer along with a J-beta primer mix. One entry per CDR3 protein results from TCRdb running MiXCR on the 5' RACE reads. The table shows 600,000 to 900,000 distinct CDR3 sequences, with around 25% occurring only once. The CDR3 totals 14 residues. Another study also made use of these data, one on T cells of mothers and their children. This second study says: Sequencing returned over 9 million TCR beta CDR3 reads per mother and around 3 million per child. For unrelated pairs as for related ones, thymic selection shapes TCR recombination output similarly.

The source of this sequence is a boy aged 10-17 years in good health. The chain has TRBV12-3 or TRBV12-4 and TRBJ2-5; the D gene could be TRBD1 or TRBD2 (6 bases each). Judging by the DNA end, TRBJ2-7 fits better; the J call may be wrong. The sequencing input was blood. The CDR3 loop reads CASSSRGTSYEQYF. CDR3 nucleotide sequence: TGTGCCAGCAGTAGCCGGGGGACATCCTACGAGCAGTACTTC.